This T cell receptor beta chain was recovered during a study of T cells after yellow fever vaccination. Study results and limitations: Detected again after the booster were most primary-vaccination clones, at 95% to 97% CD4 and 70% to 90% CD8.

This clonotype counts as medium-sized. TCRdb re-analysed the 5' RACE reads in MiXCR, keeping a single row per CDR3 protein. The sample gives about 12,000 distinct CDR3 sequences, under 6.5% of which show up once; approximately 1% is in the top ten. The CDR3 length is 12 residues. The V gene lost 0 bases and the J gene lost 4 bases, with 6 bases spanning the gap. Germline V gene lookup returns CDR1 DFQATT and CDR2 SNEGSKA (reference sequence). This sequence originates from a man aged 30 to 39 who received the YFV17D yellow fever vaccine. This sequence joins TRBV20-1 and TRBJ2-5; D unresolved. The material sequenced was PBMCs, either bulk or a sorted T-cell subset (CD4+, CD8+, memory, or dextramer-sorted; not recorded which), taken on the day of the yellow fever booster vaccination. CDR3 sequence reads: CSARDNRETQYF. In nucleotides, the CDR3 is TGCAGTGCTAGAGATAACCGAGAGACCCAGTACTTC.